The 14 T cell receptor beta chains below were found in one sample sequenced in a study of T-cell reconstitution after alpha-beta-depleted transplantation in children (dated by TCRdb to 2016 to 2018). Libraries were made using PCR. Sequenced using an Illumina HiSeq 2500. TCR library preparation used molecular barcoding, with unique molecular identifiers applied to normalize quantification of the TCRbeta repertoire. The public reads were reprocessed in TCRdb via fastp at Q25 and MiXCR, keeping in-frame beta chains. Under each unique CDR3 protein, matching rows form one entry showing the most common genes and DNA. Across this sample there are about 500,000 distinct CDR3 sequences, with 32% seen only once. The top ten clonotypes cover approximately 2.3% of the sample. Here the sequenced sample was PBMCs from the stem cell graft donor, taken from the stem cell graft. Receptors were obtained from a human donor who donated a stem cell graft to a child with aplastic anemia.

This clonotype was seen more than once but under ten times. This sequence joins TRBV7-9 and TRBJ2-1; TRBD2 might be the D (6 bases). The CDR3 consists of 12 residues. The V gene lost 5 bases and the J gene lost 5 bases, with 7 bases spanning the gap. The germline gives CDR1 SEHNR, CDR2 FQNEAQ (reference sequence). CDR3 DNA sequence: TGTGCCAGCAGCCCTAGCGACAATGAGCAGTTCTTC. It translates to CASSPSDNEQFF.

V and J are TRBV9 and TRBJ2-1; unclear D gene. This CDR3 is 13 amino acids long. V lost 1 base to trimming and J lost 6 bases, with 8 bases between them. The germline gives CDR1 SGDLS, CDR2 YYNGEE. CDR3 nucleotides: TGTGCCAGCAGCGTACTAGAAGTCAATGAGCAGTTCTTC. Amino acid sequence: CASSVLEVNEQFF. The full variable domain, with the rest looked up from reference TRBV9 and TRBJ2-1, is DSGVTQTPKHLITATGQRVTLRCSPRSGDLSVYWYQQSLDQGLQFLIQYYNGEERAKGNILERFSAQQFPDLHSELNLSSLELGDSALYFCASSVLEVNEQFFGPGTRLTVL.

This clonotype has a handful of counts. This sequence joins TRBV4-3 and TRBJ1-2; 9 bases map to TRBD1. From germline, CDR1 is LGHNA and CDR2 YSLEER. The CDR3 totals 15 residues. V shed 3 bases and J 7 bases; nucleotides not matched to a gene: 9. This chain's CDR3 is CASSQRTGVFFGYTF. DNA of the CDR3: TGCGCCAGCAGCCAGCGGACAGGGGTATTTTTTGGCTACACCTTC.

V usage is TRBV7-9 and J usage is TRBJ2-1; D unresolved. The V and J ends lost 0 bases and 5 bases respectively, with 11 bases between them. The length of the CDR3 is 15 residues. The germline CDR1 and CDR2 sequences are SEHNR and FQNEAQ (reference sequence). The DNA of the CDR3 is TGTGCCAGCAGCTTAGCGGCGCTAGGACACAATGAGCAGTTCTTC. Translating it yields CASSLAALGHNEQFF.

V is TRBV29-1 and J is TRBJ2-3; D might be TRBD2 (7 bases). CDR1 and CDR2 from the germline V gene are SQVTM and ANQGSEA. V lost 0 bases and J lost 3, with 28 bases in between. The CDR3 covers 20 residues. This CDR3 reads CSVEDRWSGRGGRKTDTQYF. The CDR3 DNA reads TGCAGCGTTGAAGATCGGTGGTCGGGAAGGGGGGGAAGGAAGACAGATACGCAGTATTTT.

V and J are TRBV4-1 and TRBJ2-1; D gene unclear. Trimming took 3 bases from V and 3 from J, leaving 6 bases between them. Germline V lookup: CDR1 MGHRA, CDR2 YSYEKL. This CDR3 comprises 13 residues. The CDR3 reads CASSQGNYNEQFF. In DNA form, the CDR3 reads TGCGCCAGCAGCCAGGGGAACTACAATGAGCAGTTCTTC.

This chain joins TRBV2 and TRBJ2-2, with 9 bases aligning to TRBD1. The CDR3 contains 16 residues. From germline, CDR1 is SNHLY and CDR2 FYNNEI. With 6 bases clipped from V and 6 bases from J, the junction kept 11 bases outside the gene matches. As DNA, the CDR3 is TGTGCCAGCAGCACAACAGGGGGCAGGTCGGCCGGGGAGCTGTTTTTT. Its protein is CASSTTGGRSAGELFF.

V is TRBV29-1 and J is TRBJ2-3; D remains ambiguous. The CDR3 is made up of 13 amino acids. V was clipped by 7 bases and J by 2 bases, with 13 bases between them. Germline CDR1 is SQVTM and CDR2 is ANQGSEA. The CDR3, as DNA: TGCAGCGCGGACCCCTCACTCACAGATACGCAGTATTTT. It yields the protein CSADPSLTDTQYF.

The rearrangement uses TRBV7-2 and TRBJ2-3, with TRBD2 identical over 12 bases. V shed 0 bases and J 3 bases; nucleotides not matched to a gene: 1. There are 16 residues in the CDR3. Per the germline V gene, CDR1 is SGHTA and CDR2 is FQGNSA. The CDR3 sequence is CASSLATSGRTDTQYF. In nucleotides, the CDR3 is TGTGCCAGCAGCTTAGCGACTAGCGGGAGAACAGATACGCAGTATTTT.

The chain joins TRBV5-1 to TRBJ2-2; TRBD2 matches 7 bases. This CDR3 is 16 amino acids long. Trimming cost V 4 bases and J 3 bases; bases outside gene matches: 9. The germline V gene has CDR1 SGHRS and CDR2 YFSETQ. CDR3 region: CASSRDYASHTGELFF. Here the CDR3 DNA reads TGCGCCAGCAGCCGGGACTACGCTAGCCACACCGGGGAGCTGTTTTTT.

The CDR3 protein is CAISESKGGIYNSPLHF. The CDR3 DNA sequence: TGTGCCATCAGTGAGTCGAAGGGAGGAATTTATAATTCACCCCTCCACTTT. The chain joins TRBV10-3 to TRBJ1-6, with unresolved D. The V end lost 0 bases, the J end lost 4 bases, and 13 bases lay between the germline ends. From germline, CDR1 is ENHRY and CDR2 SYGVKD. This CDR3 has 17 amino acids.

As for this clonotype: The junction and the germline gene differ at one end; a read error may be behind it. The J gene is TRBJ2-4, the V gene TRBV28; possibly TRBD2 for D (6 bases). Germline V gives CDR1 MDHEN, CDR2 SYDVKM. There are 16 residues in the CDR3. The CDR3 sequence: CASSQFNGGAKDIQYF. The CDR3 nucleotides are TGTGCCAGCAGTCAATTTAACGGGGGAGCCAAAGACATTCAGTACTTC.

This clonotype was counted only a few times. The CDR3 loop is CASSPGTGQDEQFF. In nucleotides, the CDR3 is TGTGCCAGCAGCCCCGGGACAGGGCAGGATGAGCAGTTCTTC. The chain recombines TRBV7-8 with TRBJ2-1, with TRBD1 matching over 9 bases. This CDR3 spans 14 amino acids. The V gene end was trimmed by 5 bases and the J gene end by 8 bases; junction bases not matched to a gene: 7. CDR1 and CDR2 (germline): SGHVS, FQNEAQ.

V is TRBV20-1 and J is TRBJ2-7; D is perhaps TRBD1 (5 bases). The CDR3 length is 16 residues. V dropped 1 base and J dropped 2 bases, with 18 bases sitting between them. Germline V gene lookup returns CDR1 DFQATT and CDR2 SNEGSKA (reference sequence). In DNA, the CDR3 is TGCAGTGCTAGAGGACTCCAGGGTGGAGCCCCCTACGAGCAGTACTTC. This translates into CSARGLQGGAPYEQYF.